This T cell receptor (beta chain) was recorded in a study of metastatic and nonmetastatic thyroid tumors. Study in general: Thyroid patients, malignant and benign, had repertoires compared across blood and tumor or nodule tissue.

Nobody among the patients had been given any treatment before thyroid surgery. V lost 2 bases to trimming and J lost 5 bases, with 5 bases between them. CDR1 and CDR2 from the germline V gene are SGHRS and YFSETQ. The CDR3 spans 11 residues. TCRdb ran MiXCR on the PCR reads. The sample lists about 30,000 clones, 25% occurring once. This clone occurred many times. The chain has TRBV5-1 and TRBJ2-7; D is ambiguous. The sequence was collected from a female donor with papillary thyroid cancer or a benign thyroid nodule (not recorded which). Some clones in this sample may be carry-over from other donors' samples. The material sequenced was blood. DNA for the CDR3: TGCGCCAGCAGCTTAGTTGACGAGCAGTACTTC. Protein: CASSLVDEQYF.